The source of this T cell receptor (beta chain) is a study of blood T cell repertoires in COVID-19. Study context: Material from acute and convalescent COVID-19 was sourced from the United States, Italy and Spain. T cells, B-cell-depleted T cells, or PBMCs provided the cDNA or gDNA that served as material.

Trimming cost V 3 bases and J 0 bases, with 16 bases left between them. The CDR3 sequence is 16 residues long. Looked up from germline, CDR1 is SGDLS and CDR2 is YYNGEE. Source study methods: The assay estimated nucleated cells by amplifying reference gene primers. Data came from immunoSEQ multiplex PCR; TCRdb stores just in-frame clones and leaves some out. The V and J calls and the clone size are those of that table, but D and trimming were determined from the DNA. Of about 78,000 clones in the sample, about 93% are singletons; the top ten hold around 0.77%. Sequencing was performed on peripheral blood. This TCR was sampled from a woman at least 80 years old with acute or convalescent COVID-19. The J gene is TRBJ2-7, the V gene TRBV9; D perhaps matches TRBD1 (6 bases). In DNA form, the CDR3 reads TGTGCCAGCAGCGAAAAGGACAGACCCTTCTCCTACGAGCAGTACTTC. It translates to CASSEKDRPFSYEQYF.